The sequence of this T cell receptor (beta chain) was determined in a study of shared clonotypes between healthy human individuals. Across the whole study: The plates for each donor numbered three CD4 naive, three CD4 memory, two CD8 naive and one CD8 memory.

TCRdb's copy holds only in-frame clones and misses some; the assay was immunoSEQ multiplex PCR. The sample carries 2 million to 2.5 million clones, roughly 93% recorded once. V lost 1 base to trimming and J lost 4 bases, with 11 bases between them. Germline CDR1 and CDR2: SGHVS and FNYEAQ. The CDR3 consists of 15 residues. This clone was recorded only once. The TCR comes from a man aged 18 to 30 in good health. Some clones in this sample may be carry-over from other donors' samples. The source material was naive CD4+ T cells from PBMCs. Subset described: CD45RA+ positively selected. The chain employs TRBV7-6 and TRBJ2-1, with D possibly TRBD2 on 5 matching bases. CDR3 sequence (DNA): TGTGCCAGCAGCTTAGAGACGCCGGGGTACAATGAGCAGTTCTTC. Residues: CASSLETPGYNEQFF.